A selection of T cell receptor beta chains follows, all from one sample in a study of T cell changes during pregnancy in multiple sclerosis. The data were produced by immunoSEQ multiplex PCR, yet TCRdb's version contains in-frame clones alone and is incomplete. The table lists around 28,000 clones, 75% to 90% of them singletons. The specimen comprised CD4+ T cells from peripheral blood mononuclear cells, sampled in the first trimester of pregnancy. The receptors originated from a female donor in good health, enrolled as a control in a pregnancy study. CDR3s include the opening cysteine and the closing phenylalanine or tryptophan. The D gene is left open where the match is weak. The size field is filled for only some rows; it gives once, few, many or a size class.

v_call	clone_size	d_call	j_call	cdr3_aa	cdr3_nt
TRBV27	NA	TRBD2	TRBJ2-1	CASSSASGTSGYNEQFF	TGTGCCAGCAGTTCGGCCTCCGGGACTAGCGGGTACAATGAGCAGTTCTTC
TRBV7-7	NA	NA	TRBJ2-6	CASSPTQNNVLTF	TGTGCTAGCAGCCCGACACAGAACAACGTCCTGACTTTC
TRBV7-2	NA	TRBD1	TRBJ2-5	CASSSRTGGRETQYF	TGTGCCAGCAGCTCCCGGACAGGGGGGAGGGAGACCCAGTACTTC
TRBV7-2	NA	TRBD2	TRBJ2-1	CASSLGGKYNEQFF	TGTGCCAGCAGCCTGGGAGGGAAATACAATGAGCAGTTCTTC
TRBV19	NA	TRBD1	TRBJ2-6	CASTGQGVTGANVLTF	TGTGCCAGTACCGGACAGGGTGTGACTGGGGCCAACGTCCTGACTTTC
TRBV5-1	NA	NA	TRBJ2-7	CASSLGGTQSYEQYF	TGCGCCAGCAGCTTGGGGGGCACACAATCCTACGAGCAGTACTTC
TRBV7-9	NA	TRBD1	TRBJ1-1	CASSPRTGSDTEAFF	TGTGCCAGCAGCCCGCGGACAGGGTCGGACACTGAAGCTTTCTTT
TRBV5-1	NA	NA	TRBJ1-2	CASSLASEGGNGYTF	TGCGCCAGCAGCTTGGCCAGCGAGGGAGGGAATGGCTACACCTTC
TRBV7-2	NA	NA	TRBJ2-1	CASSLSPGSAYNEQFF	TGTGCCAGCAGCTTATCTCCGGGATCGGCATACAATGAGCAGTTCTTC
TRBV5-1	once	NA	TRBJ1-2	CASSLDVGRRNLGYTF	TGCGCCAGCAGCTTGGATGTGGGGCGCAGAAATCTTGGCTACACCTTC
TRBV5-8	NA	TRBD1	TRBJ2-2	CASSARQGNTGELFF	TGTGCCAGCAGCGCCCGACAGGGGAATACCGGGGAGCTGTTTTTT
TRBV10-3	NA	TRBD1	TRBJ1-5	CAISESWAGGDQPQHF	TGTGCCATCAGTGAGTCTTGGGCAGGGGGCGATCAGCCCCAGCATTTT
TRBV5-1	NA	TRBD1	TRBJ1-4	CASSLGGQGRGGNEKLFF	TGCGCCAGCAGCCTCGGGGGACAGGGACGAGGAGGGAATGAAAAACTGTTTTTT
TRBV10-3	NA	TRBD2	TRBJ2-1	CAISERTSGSNDEQFF	TGTGCCATCAGTGAACGGACTAGCGGGAGCAATGATGAGCAGTTCTTC
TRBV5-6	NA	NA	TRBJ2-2	CASSLMGGTNTGELFF	TGTGCCAGCAGCTTGATGGGGGGAACGAACACCGGGGAGCTGTTTTTT
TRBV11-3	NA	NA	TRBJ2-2	CASSLVAGMNTGELFF	TGTGCCAGCAGCTTAGTTGCGGGAATGAACACCGGGGAGCTGTTTTTT
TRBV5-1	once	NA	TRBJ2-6	CASSPGHSGANVLTF	TGCGCCAGCAGCCCCGGACACTCTGGGGCCAACGTCCTGACTTTC
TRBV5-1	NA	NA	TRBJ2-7	CASSLERVSEQYF	TGCGCCAGCAGCTTGGAACGGGTAAGCGAGCAGTACTTC
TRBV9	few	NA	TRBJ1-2	CASSNPGTSNYGYTF	TGTGCCAGCAGCAACCCCGGGACAAGTAACTATGGCTACACCTTC
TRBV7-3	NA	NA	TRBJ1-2	CASSFDNIDGYTF	TGTGCCAGCAGCTTTGACAATATCGATGGCTACACCTTC
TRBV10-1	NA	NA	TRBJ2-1	CASSESGRGANNEQFF	TGCGCCAGCAGTGAGTCGGGACGGGGGGCGAACAATGAGCAGTTCTTC
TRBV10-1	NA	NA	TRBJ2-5	CASSEQGPSGTQYF	TGCGCCAGCAGTGAACAAGGCCCCTCGGGGACCCAGTACTTC
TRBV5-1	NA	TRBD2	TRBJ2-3	CASSPGTSGGADTQYF	TGCGCCAGTAGCCCTGGGACTAGCGGTGGGGCAGATACGCAGTATTTT
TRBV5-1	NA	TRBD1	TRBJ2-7	CASSWTGTSYEQYF	TGCGCCAGCAGCTGGACAGGGACATCCTACGAGCAGTACTTC
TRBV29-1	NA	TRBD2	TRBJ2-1	CSVDGLAGGNEQFF	TGCAGCGTTGACGGACTAGCGGGGGGCAATGAGCAGTTCTTC
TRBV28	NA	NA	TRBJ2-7	CASSLDLTTKQYF	TGTGCCAGCAGTTTAGACCTGACTACCAAGCAGTACTTC
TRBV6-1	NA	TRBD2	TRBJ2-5	CAGGGLDLTQTQYF	TGTGCCGGGGGGGGACTAGATCTTACACAGACCCAGTACTTC
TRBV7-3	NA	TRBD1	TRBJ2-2	CASSLHGTGGYTGELFF	TGTGCCAGCAGCCTACACGGGACAGGGGGTTACACCGGGGAGCTGTTTTTT
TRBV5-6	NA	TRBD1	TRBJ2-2	CASSRRTGGFPGELFF	TGTGCCAGCAGCAGAAGGACAGGGGGCTTTCCCGGGGAGCTGTTTTTT
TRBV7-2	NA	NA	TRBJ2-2	CASSHGKARNTGELFF	TGTGCCAGCAGCCACGGGAAAGCGCGGAACACCGGGGAGCTGTTTTTT
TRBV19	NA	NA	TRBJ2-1	CASSRSGWGSYNEQFF	TGTGCCAGTAGTAGATCAGGGTGGGGCTCCTACAATGAGCAGTTCTTC
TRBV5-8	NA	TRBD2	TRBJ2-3	CASSLAGASGSTDTQYF	TGTGCCAGCAGCTTGGCCGGGGCTAGCGGTAGCACAGATACGCAGTATTTT
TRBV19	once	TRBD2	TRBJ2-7	CASSKTSFYEQYF	TGTGCCAGTAGTAAGACTAGCTTCTACGAGCAGTACTTC
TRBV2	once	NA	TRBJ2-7	CASGTLVEQYF	TGTGCCAGTGGCACGCTTGTCGAGCAGTACTTC
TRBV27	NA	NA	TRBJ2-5	CASSWTSGGETQYF	TGTGCCAGCAGTTGGACCTCAGGGGGGGAGACCCAGTACTTC
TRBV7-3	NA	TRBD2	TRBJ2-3	CASSLTPPATSGSTDTQYF	TGTGCCAGCAGCTTAACCCCCCCCGCGACTAGCGGGAGCACAGATACGCAGTATTTT
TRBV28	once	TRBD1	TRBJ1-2	CASSRTGVGYTF	TGTGCCAGCAGTCGGACAGGGGTTGGCTACACCTTC
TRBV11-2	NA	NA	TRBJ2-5	CASSPLGGQETQYF	TGTGCCAGCAGCCCACTCGGGGGCCAAGAGACCCAGTACTTC
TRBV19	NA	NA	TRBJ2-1	CASTDEAWRPYNEQFF	TGTGCCAGTACCGATGAGGCATGGCGGCCCTACAATGAGCAGTTCTTC
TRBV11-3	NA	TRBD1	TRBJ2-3	CASSRTGGTDTQYF	TGTGCCAGCAGCCGGACAGGGGGCACAGATACGCAGTATTTT
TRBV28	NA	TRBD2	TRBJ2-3	CASSLRAGGAWGTDTQYF	TGTGCCAGCAGTTTAAGGGCGGGGGGGGCGTGGGGTACAGATACGCAGTATTTT